The 31 T cell receptor beta chains presented below share a single source sample, sequenced in a study of control samples from healthy donors and cancer patients. This table comes from immunoSEQ multiplex PCR, and its TCRdb copy is limited to in-frame clones, with some not included. The sample lists roughly 100,000 clones, roughly nine tenths occurring once. Material: blood. The receptors here all came from a woman between 18 and 29 years old in good health.

This chain uses TRBV10-1 with TRBJ2-6, with D perhaps TRBD1 (6 bases). Germline V gene lookup returns CDR1 WNHNN and CDR2 SYGVQD (reference sequence). CDR3 size: 15 residues. V was pared by 4 bases and J by 2 bases, with 9 bases between. CDR3 nucleotides: TGCGCCAGCAGTGTTACAGGGCCTGGGGCCAACGTCCTGACTTTC. It yields the protein CASSVTGPGANVLTF.

The chain joins TRBV6-5 to TRBJ2-5, with 7 positions matching TRBD2. V was clipped by 6 bases and J by 5 bases; unmatched bases: 6. From germline, CDR1 is MNHEY and CDR2 SVGAGI. This CDR3 has 13 residues. DNA for the CDR3: TGTGCCAGCAGGGCCGGGGGGTTGGAGACCCAGTACTTC. It encodes CASRAGGLETQYF.

This rearrangement joins TRBV5-4 to TRBJ2-5; tentative D call: TRBD1 (6 bases). This CDR3 has 15 residues. Per germline, CDR1 SGHNT and CDR2 YYREEE (reference sequence). The germline V and J ends were trimmed by 2 bases and 4 bases, with 15 bases remaining between them. Written as DNA, the CDR3 is TGTGCCAGCAGCTTTCGGCAGGGGTCGGGAGAGACCCAGTACTTC. This gives the protein CASSFRQGSGETQYF.

The gene calls are TRBV19 and TRBJ1-6, with a weak D call TRBD1 (6 bases). V lost 8 bases and J lost 8, with 19 bases in between. CDR1 and CDR2 (germline): LNHDA, SQIVND (reference sequence). This CDR3 is 15 amino acids long. CDR3: CASGNREVGYSPLHF. The CDR3 nucleotides read TGTGCCAGTGGGAACAGGGAGGTGGGTTATTCACCCCTCCACTTT.

The chain combines TRBV28 with TRBJ1-6; D is undetermined. The germline CDR1 and CDR2 sequences are MDHEN and SYDVKM. The germline V and J ends were trimmed by 1 base and 10 bases, with 17 bases remaining between them. The CDR3 totals 16 residues. The CDR3 reads CASSLFPQRGGSPLHF. The CDR3 bases are TGTGCCAGCAGTTTATTTCCGCAAAGAGGAGGATCACCCCTCCACTTT.

The chain is built from TRBV18 and TRBJ2-5, with 7 bases lining up with TRBD1. V lost 0 bases, J lost 6 bases, and 10 bases stayed unmatched. This CDR3 is 16 amino acids long. The germline CDR1 and CDR2 sequences are KGHSH and LQKENI. The CDR3 bases are TGTGCCAGCTCACCACCGGACGGGACAGCCGGGAAGACCCAGTACTTC. Residues: CASSPPDGTAGKTQYF.

Concerning this clone: Other DNA sequences in the sample encode the same CDR3. The chain links TRBV30 to TRBJ2-7; D unresolved. This CDR3 spans 11 amino acids. With 0 bases removed from V and 3 bases from J, the gap between germline ends came to 3 bases. Looked up from germline, CDR1 is GTSNPN and CDR2 is SVGIG (reference sequence). Here the CDR3 DNA reads TGTGCCTGGAGTGTAAGCTACGAGCAGTACTTC. It specifies CAWSVSYEQYF.

J is TRBJ1-1 and V is TRBV7-8, with 9 positions matching TRBD1. The CDR3 length is 15 residues. Germline V CDR1 and CDR2: SGHVS, FQNEAQ. V lost 5 bases to trimming and J lost 4 bases; unmatched junction nucleotides: 8. DNA of the CDR3: TGTGCCAGCAGCCCGACGAGGACAGGGGCCACTGAAGCTTTCTTT. This codes for CASSPTRTGATEAFF. Drawing the rest from reference TRBV7-8 and TRBJ1-1, the complete variable domain is GAGVSQSPRYKVAKRGQDVALRCDPISGHVSLFWYQQALGQGPEFLTYFQNEAQLDKSGLPSDRFFAERPEGSVSTLKIQRTQQEDSAVYLCASSPTRTGATEAFFGQGTRLTVV.

The V gene is TRBV5-1, the J gene TRBJ2-1, with TRBD2 identical over 10 bases. Germline CDR1 reads SGHRS; CDR2 reads YFSETQ. The ends lost 0 bases at V and 3 bases at J; junction bases unmatched: 3. The CDR3 is made up of 16 amino acids. The CDR3 DNA sequence: TGCGCCAGCAGCTTGGTCCTAGCGGGGGACTACAATGAGCAGTTCTTC. Its protein is CASSLVLAGDYNEQFF.

The V gene is TRBV24-1, the J gene TRBJ1-2, with no clear D. CDR3 size: 13 residues. V lost 5 bases and J 8 bases, leaving 14 bases between the germline ends. CDR1 KGHDR and CDR2 SFDVKD come from the germline V gene. As DNA, the CDR3 is TGTGCCACCAGTGCCGACACTGGGATCGGCTACACCTTC. This translates into CATSADTGIGYTF.

The V call is TRBV5-6, the J call TRBJ1-1, with D perhaps matching TRBD1 (6 bases). Per the germline V gene, CDR1 is SGHDT and CDR2 is YYEEEE. The CDR3 sequence is 15 residues long. Trimming cost V 4 bases and J 0 bases, with 13 bases left between them. The CDR3 DNA reads as TGTGCCAGCAGCCGGGACACAGTACTGAACACTGAAGCTTTCTTT. Translated, it gives CASSRDTVLNTEAFF.

The J gene is TRBJ2-3, the V gene TRBV24-1; 8 bases align to TRBD2. After removal of 3 bases from V and 0 bases from J, the junction contained 4 bases not matched to a gene. From germline, CDR1 is KGHDR and CDR2 SFDVKD. This CDR3 is built from 16 residues. The CDR3 DNA sequence: TGTGCCACCAGTGATGGACTAGCTCGAAGCACAGATACGCAGTATTTT. As protein: CATSDGLARSTDTQYF.

The CDR3 is CASRGGRSPGLAGTYNEQFF. In nucleotides, the CDR3 is TGTGCCAGCAGGGGGGGGCGCAGCCCGGGACTAGCGGGGACCTACAATGAGCAGTTCTTC. The V call is TRBV27, the J call TRBJ2-1; 13 nucleotides align to TRBD2. The ends lost 6 bases at V and 2 bases at J; junction bases unmatched: 16. The CDR3 totals 20 residues. Germline CDR1 reads MNHEY; CDR2 reads SMNVEV (reference sequence).

This clone showed up just once. J is TRBJ2-5 and V is TRBV12-5; 7 bases fit TRBD2. The J segment lost 5 bases and the V segment lost 3 bases, leaving 9 bases of the junction unmatched. This CDR3 contains 15 residues. Germline V lookup: CDR1 LGHNT, CDR2 FRNRAP. The CDR3: CASGLSSGMAETQYF. CDR3 DNA: TGTGCTAGTGGTTTATCAAGCGGGATGGCGGAGACCCAGTACTTC. The full variable domain, with the rest looked up from reference TRBV12-5 and TRBJ2-5, is DARVTQTPRHKVTEMGQEVTMRCQPILGHNTVFWYRQTMMQGLELLAYFRNRAPLDDSGMPKDRFSAEMPDATLATLKIQPSEPRDSAVYFCASGLSSGMAETQYFGPGTRLLVL.

The rearrangement links TRBV27 to TRBJ1-2, with a tentative D call TRBD1 (5 bases). Germline V gives CDR1 MNHEY, CDR2 SMNVEV (reference sequence). The V end was cut by 4 bases, the J end by 5 bases, with 17 bases between. The CDR3 runs to 15 residues. The CDR3 region is CASSSSGTGFYGYTF. CDR3 DNA: TGTGCCAGCAGTTCCTCAGGCACAGGTTTTTATGGCTACACCTTC.

The table lists this clone with a count of one. The chain links TRBV24-1 to TRBJ1-5, with 8 nucleotides matching TRBD1. The CDR3 consists of 17 residues. The trim removed 3 bases at V and 0 bases at J, leaving 6 bases unmatched. The germline CDR1 and CDR2 sequences are KGHDR and SFDVKD. The CDR3 bases are TGTGCCACCAGTGATGGGACAGGCTGGGATAGCAATCAGCCCCAGCATTTT. Encoded protein: CATSDGTGWDSNQPQHF.

This sequence joins TRBV4-1 and TRBJ2-7; tentative D call: TRBD2 (5 bases). The CDR3 is 17 amino acids. The germline V gene has CDR1 MGHRA and CDR2 YSYEKL. V gave up 0 bases and J gave up 2 bases, with 17 bases separating them. The CDR3 sequence: CASSQDLWTSPPYEQYF. Written as DNA, the CDR3 is TGCGCCAGCAGCCAAGATTTGTGGACTTCCCCTCCCTACGAGCAGTACTTC.

The J gene is TRBJ2-7, the V gene TRBV15, with TRBD2 identical over 7 bases. CDR1 is LNHNV and CDR2 is YYDKDF in the germline V gene (reference sequence). This CDR3 spans 12 amino acids. Germline trimming cut 0 bases from V and 12 bases from J; bases unmatched to any gene: 5. The CDR3 DNA is TGTGCCACCAGCAGAGAGGGAGGGGTTCTGTACTTC. This gives the protein CATSREGGVLYF.

The chain carries TRBV5-1 and TRBJ2-2, with D unresolved. CDR3 size: 15 residues. Germline V CDR1 and CDR2: SGHRS, YFSETQ. Between the trimmed V and J ends, which lost 0 bases and 1 base, there was a span of 7 bases. As DNA, the CDR3 is TGCGCCAGCAGCTTGGGGGCTAAGAACACCGGGGAGCTGTTTTTT. It specifies CASSLGAKNTGELFF.

V gene TRBV2 combines with J gene TRBJ2-3; D not certain. Germline CDR1 reads SNHLY; CDR2 reads FYNNEI. Trimming pared 2 bases from V and 5 bases from J, leaving 11 bases between. The CDR3 runs 14 residues. CDR3 nucleotide sequence: TGTGCCAGCAGTGAACGGCCGGCAGGAGATACGCAGTATTTT. This sequence encodes CASSERPAGDTQYF.

The J gene is TRBJ2-1, the V gene TRBV5-1, with D perhaps matching TRBD2 (5 bases). The V end lost 5 bases, the J end lost 3 bases, and 18 bases lay between the germline ends. Germline assignment: CDR1 SGHRS and CDR2 YFSETQ. There are 16 residues in the CDR3. CDR3 amino acids: CASSSLSRGSYNEQFF. As DNA, the CDR3 is TGCGCCAGCAGTTCACTCTCCCGGGGAAGCTACAATGAGCAGTTCTTC. The full variable domain, its missing parts supplied by reference TRBV5-1 and TRBJ2-1, is KAGVTQTPRYLIKTRGQQVTLSCSPISGHRSVSWYQQTPGQGLQFLFEYFSETQRNKGNFPGRFSGRQFSNSRSEMNVSTLELGDSALYLCASSSLSRGSYNEQFFGPGTRLTVL.

The V call is TRBV27, the J call TRBJ1-6, with 8 nucleotides matching TRBD1. Trimming at V came to 1 base and at J to 10 bases, leaving 6 bases not matched to a gene. Germline CDR1 MNHEY, CDR2 SMNVEV (reference sequence). CDR3 size: 15 residues. This CDR3 reads CASSLLARGQSPLHF. CDR3 DNA: TGTGCCAGCAGTTTATTGGCCAGGGGGCAATCACCCCTCCACTTT.

The gene calls are TRBV7-8 and TRBJ1-5; D perhaps matches TRBD1 (5 bases). Germline V lookup: CDR1 SGHVS, CDR2 FQNEAQ. V shed 5 bases and J shed 6 bases, with 8 bases lying between them. This CDR3 has 12 amino acids. CDR3 DNA: TGTGCCAGCAGCATAAGGGGTCAGCCCCAGCATTTT. It specifies CASSIRGQPQHF.

The chain recombines TRBV4-1 with TRBJ2-5; D is unresolved. This CDR3 is built from 14 residues. Deletions cut 3 bases from V and 3 bases from J, with 11 bases between. CDR1 and CDR2 from the germline V gene are MGHRA and YSYEKL. The DNA for the CDR3 is TGCGCCAGCAGCCATTGGCCGTCAGAAGAGACCCAGTACTTC. Protein product: CASSHWPSEETQYF.

The chain carries TRBV24-1 and TRBJ2-2; tentatively, D is TRBD2 (7 bases). Trimming took 9 bases from V and 4 from J, leaving 20 bases between them. Germline V gives CDR1 KGHDR, CDR2 SFDVKD. CDR3 length: 16 residues. The CDR3 loop is CATQRGAGPITGELFF. CDR3 nucleotide sequence: TGTGCCACCCAACGGGGGGCGGGACCAATCACCGGGGAGCTGTTTTTT.

This clone showed up just a few times. J is TRBJ1-2 and V is TRBV6-2 or TRBV6-3, with D uncertain. The CDR3 is 15 amino acids. The V and J ends lost 6 bases and 0 bases respectively, with 14 bases between them. The V gene's germline CDR1 is MNHEY and CDR2 SVGEGT. The CDR3 nucleotides are TGTGCCAGCAGCCCTACCGGGAGGGCTAACTATGGCTACACCTTC. Translation gives CASSPTGRANYGYTF.

The chain is built from TRBV5-1 and TRBJ2-3; D is perhaps TRBD1 (6 bases). The V and J ends lost 1 base and 6 bases respectively, with 9 bases between them. CDR1 is SGHRS and CDR2 is YFSETQ in the germline V gene. The CDR3 consists of 13 residues. CDR3 DNA sequence: TGCGCCAGCAGCTTGACAGGGTACGATACGCAGTATTTT. Amino acid sequence: CASSLTGYDTQYF. Variable domain in full (rest from reference TRBV5-1 and TRBJ2-3): KAGVTQTPRYLIKTRGQQVTLSCSPISGHRSVSWYQQTPGQGLQFLFEYFSETQRNKGNFPGRFSGRQFSNSRSEMNVSTLELGDSALYLCASSLTGYDTQYFGPGTRLTVL.

This rearrangement joins TRBV5-1 to TRBJ2-3; 7 bases agree with TRBD2. The V gene's germline CDR1 is SGHRS and CDR2 YFSETQ. J gave up 0 bases and V 5 bases, and 15 bases lay outside the gene matches. This CDR3 contains 18 residues. For the CDR3, the DNA is TGCGCCAGCAGTTTTAATACTAAGCGGGGCCAGAGCACAGATACGCAGTATTTT. Translated: CASSFNTKRGQSTDTQYF. Full variable domain (rest looked up from reference TRBV5-1 and TRBJ2-3): KAGVTQTPRYLIKTRGQQVTLSCSPISGHRSVSWYQQTPGQGLQFLFEYFSETQRNKGNFPGRFSGRQFSNSRSEMNVSTLELGDSALYLCASSFNTKRGQSTDTQYFGPGTRLTVL.

This clone has just one count. CDR3 in amino acids: CASSSRLAGGPGNEQFF. CDR3 DNA: TGTGCCAGCAGCTCAAGACTAGCGGGAGGGCCGGGGAATGAGCAGTTCTTC. The gene calls are TRBV7-6 and TRBJ2-1, with TRBD2 identical over 14 bases. The CDR3 loop spans 17 amino acids. J gave up 7 bases and V 4 bases, and 9 bases lay outside the gene matches. In germline, CDR1 is SGHVS, CDR2 FNYEAQ.

The chain recombines TRBV4-1 with TRBJ1-4; a weak D match, TRBD1 (6 bases). In germline, CDR1 is MGHRA, CDR2 YSYEKL. Trimming shortened V by 0 bases and J by 11 bases, and 16 bases separated the two germline ends. The CDR3 length is 15 residues. The CDR3 DNA is TGCGCCAGCAGCCAAGAGGGAGGGGGTATCGGGAAACTGTTTTTT. Amino acid sequence: CASSQEGGGIGKLFF.

The V call is TRBV4-3, the J call TRBJ1-2; D may be TRBD1 (5 bases). From germline, CDR1 is LGHNA and CDR2 YSLEER. V lost 1 base and J 0 bases, leaving 9 bases between the germline ends. The CDR3 runs to 15 residues. The CDR3 protein is CASSQVQGTNYGYTF. CDR3 DNA: TGCGCCAGCAGCCAAGTGCAGGGAACTAACTATGGCTACACCTTC.